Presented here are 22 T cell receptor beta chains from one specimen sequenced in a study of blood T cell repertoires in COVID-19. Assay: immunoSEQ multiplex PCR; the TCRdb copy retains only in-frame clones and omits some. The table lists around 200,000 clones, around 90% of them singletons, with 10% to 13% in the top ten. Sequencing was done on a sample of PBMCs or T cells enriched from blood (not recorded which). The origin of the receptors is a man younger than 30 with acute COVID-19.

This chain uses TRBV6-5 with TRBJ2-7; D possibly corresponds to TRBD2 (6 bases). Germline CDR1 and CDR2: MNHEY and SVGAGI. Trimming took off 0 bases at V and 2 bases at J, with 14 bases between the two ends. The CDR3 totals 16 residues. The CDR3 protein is CASSYSSPSETYEQYF. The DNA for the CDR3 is TGTGCCAGCAGTTACTCGAGTCCTAGCGAGACCTACGAGCAGTACTTC.

This CDR3 is CASSPSGTGGHTGELFF. CDR3 in DNA: TGTGCCAGCAGTCCGTCCGGGACAGGGGGCCACACCGGGGAGCTGTTTTTT. The chain carries TRBV11-3 and TRBJ2-2; 12 positions agree with TRBD1. The junction had 8 bases not matched to a gene; V was cut back by 6 bases and J by 3 bases. Germline V CDR1 and CDR2: SGHNT, YENEEA. CDR3 length: 17 amino acids.

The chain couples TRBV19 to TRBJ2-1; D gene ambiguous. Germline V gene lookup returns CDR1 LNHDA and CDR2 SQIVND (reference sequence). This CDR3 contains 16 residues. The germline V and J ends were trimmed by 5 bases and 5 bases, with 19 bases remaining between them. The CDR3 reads CASSPFSDTFHNEQFF. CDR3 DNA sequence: TGTGCCAGTAGTCCTTTCTCCGACACTTTTCACAATGAGCAGTTCTTC.

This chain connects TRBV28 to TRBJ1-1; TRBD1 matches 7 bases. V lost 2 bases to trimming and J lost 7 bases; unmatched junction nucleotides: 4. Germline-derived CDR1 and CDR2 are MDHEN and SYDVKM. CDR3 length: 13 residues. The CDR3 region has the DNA TGTGCCAGCAGTTTAAAGGGGGCGGTTGAAGCTTTCTTT. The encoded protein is CASSLKGAVEAFF.

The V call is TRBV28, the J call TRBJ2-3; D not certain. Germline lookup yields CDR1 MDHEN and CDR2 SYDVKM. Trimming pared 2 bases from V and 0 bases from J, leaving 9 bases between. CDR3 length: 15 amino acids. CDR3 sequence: CASSLPRFSTDTQYF. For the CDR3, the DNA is TGTGCCAGCAGTTTACCTCGGTTTAGCACAGATACGCAGTATTTT.

This CDR3 reads CASSQGGRQYF. CDR3 nucleotides: TGTGCCAGCAGCCAGGGTGGGCGGCAGTACTTC. The V call is TRBV14, the J call TRBJ2-7; D is ambiguous. This CDR3 has 11 residues. Trimming took off 3 bases at V and 9 bases at J, with 9 bases between the two ends. Germline CDR1 and CDR2: SGHDN and FVKESK. The full variable domain, its missing parts supplied by reference TRBV14 and TRBJ2-7, is EAGVTQFPSHSVIEKGQTVTLRCDPISGHDNLYWYRRVMGKEIKFLLHFVKESKQDESGMPNNRFLAERTGGTYSTLKVQPAELEDSGVYFCASSQGGRQYFGPGTRLTVT.

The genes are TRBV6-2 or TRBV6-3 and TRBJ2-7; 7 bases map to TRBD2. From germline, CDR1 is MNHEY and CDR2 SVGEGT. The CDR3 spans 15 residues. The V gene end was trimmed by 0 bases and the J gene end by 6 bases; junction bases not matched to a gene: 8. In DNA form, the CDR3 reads TGTGCCAGCAGTTACTCGGGCGGGAGAGGACTCGAGCAGTACTTC. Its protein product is CASSYSGGRGLEQYF.

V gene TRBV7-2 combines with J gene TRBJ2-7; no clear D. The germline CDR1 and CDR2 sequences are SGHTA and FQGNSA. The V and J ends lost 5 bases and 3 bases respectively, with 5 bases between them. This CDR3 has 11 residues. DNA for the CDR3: TGTGCCAGCAGCGCCTACTACGAGCAGTACTTC. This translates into CASSAYYEQYF.

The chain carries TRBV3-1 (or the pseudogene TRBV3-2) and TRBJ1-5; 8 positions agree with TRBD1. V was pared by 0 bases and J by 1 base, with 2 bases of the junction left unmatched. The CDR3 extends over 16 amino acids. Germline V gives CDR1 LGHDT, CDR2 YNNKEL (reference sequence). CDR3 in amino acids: CASSQDNRGSNQPQHF. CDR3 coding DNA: TGTGCCAGCAGCCAAGATAACAGGGGGAGCAATCAGCCCCAGCATTTT.

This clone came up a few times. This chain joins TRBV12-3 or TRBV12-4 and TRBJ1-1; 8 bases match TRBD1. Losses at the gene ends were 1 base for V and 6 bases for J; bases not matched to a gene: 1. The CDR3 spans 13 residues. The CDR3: CASSLETGAEAFF. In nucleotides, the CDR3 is TGTGCCAGCAGTTTAGAGACAGGGGCTGAAGCTTTCTTT.

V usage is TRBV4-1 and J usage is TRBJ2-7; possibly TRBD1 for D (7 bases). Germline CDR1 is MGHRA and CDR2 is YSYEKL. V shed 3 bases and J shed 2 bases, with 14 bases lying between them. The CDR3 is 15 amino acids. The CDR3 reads CASSHIQGTAYEQYF. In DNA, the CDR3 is TGCGCCAGCAGCCATATACAGGGGACTGCCTACGAGCAGTACTTC.

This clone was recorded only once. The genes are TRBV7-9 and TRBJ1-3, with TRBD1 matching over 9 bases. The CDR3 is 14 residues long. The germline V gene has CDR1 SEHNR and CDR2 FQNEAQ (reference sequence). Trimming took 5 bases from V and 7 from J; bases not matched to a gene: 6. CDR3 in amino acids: CASSPRDRENTIYF. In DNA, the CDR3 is TGTGCCAGCAGCCCACGGGACAGGGAGAACACCATATATTTT. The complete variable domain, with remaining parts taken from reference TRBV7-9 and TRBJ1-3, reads DTGVSQNPRHKITKRGQNVTFRCDPISEHNRLYWYRQTLGQGPEFLTYFQNEAQLEKSRLLSDRFSAERPKGSFSTLEIQRTEQGDSAMYLCASSPRDRENTIYFGEGSWLTVV.

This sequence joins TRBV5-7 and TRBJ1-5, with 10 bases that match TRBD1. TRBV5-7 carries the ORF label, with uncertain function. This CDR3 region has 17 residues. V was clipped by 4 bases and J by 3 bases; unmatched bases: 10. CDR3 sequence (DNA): TGTGCCAGCAGCCCGGGACAGGGGAAGGGGTACAATCAGCCCCAGCATTTT. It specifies CASSPGQGKGYNQPQHF.

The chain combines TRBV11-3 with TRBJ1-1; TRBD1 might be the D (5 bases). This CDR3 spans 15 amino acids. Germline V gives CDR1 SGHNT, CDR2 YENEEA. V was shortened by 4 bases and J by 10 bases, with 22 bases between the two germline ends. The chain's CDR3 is CASSSPGPTGRGAFF. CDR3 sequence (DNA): TGTGCCAGCAGCTCCCCAGGGCCCACCGGACGTGGAGCTTTCTTT.

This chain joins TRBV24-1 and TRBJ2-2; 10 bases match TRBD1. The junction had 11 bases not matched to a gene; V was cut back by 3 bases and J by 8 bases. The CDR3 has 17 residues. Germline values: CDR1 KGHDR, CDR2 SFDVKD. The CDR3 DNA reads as TGTGCCACCAGTGATCCTGGGGACAGGGGTCGCTTTGGGGAGCTGTTTTTT. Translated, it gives CATSDPGDRGRFGELFF.

The CDR3 coding sequence is TGTGCCAGCAGCTTTATTTTAGGGGTCTATGGCTACACCTTC. Protein sequence: CASSFILGVYGYTF. This chain uses TRBV7-9 with TRBJ1-2; D possibly corresponds to TRBD1 (5 bases). V was pared by 3 bases and J by 4 bases, with 12 bases between. The CDR3 has 14 amino acids. Germline lookup yields CDR1 SEHNR and CDR2 FQNEAQ (reference sequence).

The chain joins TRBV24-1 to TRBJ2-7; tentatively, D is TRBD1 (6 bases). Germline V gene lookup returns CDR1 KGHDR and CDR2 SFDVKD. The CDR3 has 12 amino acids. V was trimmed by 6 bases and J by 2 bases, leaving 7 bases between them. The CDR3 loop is CATSTGPYEQYF. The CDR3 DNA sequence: TGTGCCACCAGTACAGGGCCCTACGAGCAGTACTTC.

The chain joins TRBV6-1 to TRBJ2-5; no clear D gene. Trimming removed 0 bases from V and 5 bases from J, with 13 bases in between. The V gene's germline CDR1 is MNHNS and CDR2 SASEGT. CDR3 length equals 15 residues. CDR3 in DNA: TGTGCCAGCAGTGAAGCGCCCCTCCCCCGGGAGACCCAGTACTTC. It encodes CASSEAPLPRETQYF.

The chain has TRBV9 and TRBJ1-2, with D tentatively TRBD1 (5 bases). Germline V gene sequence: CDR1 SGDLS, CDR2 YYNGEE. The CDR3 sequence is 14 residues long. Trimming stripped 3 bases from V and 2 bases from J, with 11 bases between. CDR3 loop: CASSGDSANYGYTF. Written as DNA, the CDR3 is TGTGCCAGCAGCGGGGACTCGGCCAACTATGGCTACACCTTC.

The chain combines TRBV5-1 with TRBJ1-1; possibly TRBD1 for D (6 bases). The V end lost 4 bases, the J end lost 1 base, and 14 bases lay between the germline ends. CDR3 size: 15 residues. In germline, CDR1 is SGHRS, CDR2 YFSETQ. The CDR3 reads CASSEGRGRNTEAFF. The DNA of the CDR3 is TGCGCCAGCAGCGAGGGGCGGGGGCGGAACACTGAAGCTTTCTTT.

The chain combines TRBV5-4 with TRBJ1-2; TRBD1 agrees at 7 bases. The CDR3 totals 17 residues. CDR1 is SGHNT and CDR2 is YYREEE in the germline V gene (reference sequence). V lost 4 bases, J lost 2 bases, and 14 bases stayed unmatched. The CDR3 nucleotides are TGTGCCAGCAGCCCCCGGCCGAGAGACAGGGAGAACTATGGCTACACCTTC. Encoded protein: CASSPRPRDRENYGYTF. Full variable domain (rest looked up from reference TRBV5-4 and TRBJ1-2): ETGVTQSPTHLIKTRGQQVTLRCSSQSGHNTVSWYQQALGQGPQFIFQYYREEENGRGNFPPRFSGLQFPNYSSELNVNALELDDSALYLCASSPRPRDRENYGYTFGSGTRLTVV.

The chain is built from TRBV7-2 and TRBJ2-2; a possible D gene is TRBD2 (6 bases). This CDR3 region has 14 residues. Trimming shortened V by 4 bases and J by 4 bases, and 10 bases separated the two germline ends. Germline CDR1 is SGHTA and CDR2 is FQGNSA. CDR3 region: CASSYRDSTGELFF. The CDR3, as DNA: TGTGCCAGCAGCTACCGGGACTCCACCGGGGAGCTGTTTTTT.